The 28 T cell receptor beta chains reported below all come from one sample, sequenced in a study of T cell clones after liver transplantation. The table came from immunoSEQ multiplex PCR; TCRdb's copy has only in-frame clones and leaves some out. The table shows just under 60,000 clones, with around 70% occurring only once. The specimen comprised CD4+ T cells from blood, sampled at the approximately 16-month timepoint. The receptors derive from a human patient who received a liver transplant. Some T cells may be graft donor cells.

The CDR3 reads CASSFTNEQFF. For the CDR3, the DNA is TGTGCCAGCAGCTTTACCAATGAGCAGTTCTTC. This rearrangement joins TRBV5-6 to TRBJ2-1; unclear D gene. Trimming cost V 2 bases and J 6 bases, with 3 bases left between them. The CDR3 has 11 residues. Germline values: CDR1 SGHDT, CDR2 YYEEEE.

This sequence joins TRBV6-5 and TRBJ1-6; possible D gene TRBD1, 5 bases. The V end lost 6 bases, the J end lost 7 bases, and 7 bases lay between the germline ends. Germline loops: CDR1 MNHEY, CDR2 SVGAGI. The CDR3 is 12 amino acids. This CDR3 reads CASRNRNSPLHF. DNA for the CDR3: TGTGCCAGCAGAAACAGGAATTCACCCCTCCACTTT.

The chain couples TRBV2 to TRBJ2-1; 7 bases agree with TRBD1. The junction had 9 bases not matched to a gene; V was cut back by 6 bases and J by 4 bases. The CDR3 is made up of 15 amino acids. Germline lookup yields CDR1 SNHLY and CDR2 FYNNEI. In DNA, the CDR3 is TGTGCCAGCAGAATCGGGACAGAGCCTTACAATGAGCAGTTCTTC. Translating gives CASRIGTEPYNEQFF.

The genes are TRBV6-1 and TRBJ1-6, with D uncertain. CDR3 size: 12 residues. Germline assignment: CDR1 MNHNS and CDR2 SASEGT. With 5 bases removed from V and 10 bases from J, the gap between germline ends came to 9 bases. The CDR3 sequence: CASSPDVSPLHF. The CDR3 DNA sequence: TGTGCCAGCAGTCCGGACGTCTCACCCCTCCACTTT.

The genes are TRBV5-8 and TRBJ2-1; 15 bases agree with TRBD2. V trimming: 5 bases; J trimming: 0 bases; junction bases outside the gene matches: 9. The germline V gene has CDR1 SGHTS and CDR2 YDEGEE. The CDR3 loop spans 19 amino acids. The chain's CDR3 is CASSQPGTSGGSSYNEQFF. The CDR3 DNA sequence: TGTGCCAGCAGTCAGCCGGGGACTAGCGGGGGGAGCTCCTACAATGAGCAGTTCTTC.

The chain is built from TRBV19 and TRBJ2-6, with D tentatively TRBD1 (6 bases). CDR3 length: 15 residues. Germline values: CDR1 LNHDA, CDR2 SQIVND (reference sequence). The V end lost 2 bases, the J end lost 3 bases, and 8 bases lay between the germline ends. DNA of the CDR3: TGTGCCAGTAGTATAACAGGGAGTGGGGCCAACGTCCTGACTTTC. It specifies CASSITGSGANVLTF.

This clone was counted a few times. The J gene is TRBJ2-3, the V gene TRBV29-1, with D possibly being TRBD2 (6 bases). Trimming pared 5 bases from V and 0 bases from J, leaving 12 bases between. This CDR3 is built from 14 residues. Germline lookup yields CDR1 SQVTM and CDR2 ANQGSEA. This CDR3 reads CSVPRSGSTDTQYF. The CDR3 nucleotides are TGCAGCGTTCCTCGGAGCGGGAGCACAGATACGCAGTATTTT.

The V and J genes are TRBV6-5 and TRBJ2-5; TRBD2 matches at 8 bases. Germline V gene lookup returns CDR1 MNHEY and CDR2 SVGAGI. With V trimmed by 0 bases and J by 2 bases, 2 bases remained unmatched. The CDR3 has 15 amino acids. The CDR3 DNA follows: TGTGCCAGCAGTTACTCGCGGGGGGCACAAGAGACCCAGTACTTC. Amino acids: CASSYSRGAQETQYF.

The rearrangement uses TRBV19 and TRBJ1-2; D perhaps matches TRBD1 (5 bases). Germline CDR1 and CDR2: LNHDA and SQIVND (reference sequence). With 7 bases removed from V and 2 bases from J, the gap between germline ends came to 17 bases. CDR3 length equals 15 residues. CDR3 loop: CASTPGTGRNYGYTF. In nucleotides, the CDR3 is TGTGCCAGTACCCCAGGGACTGGGCGGAACTATGGCTACACCTTC.

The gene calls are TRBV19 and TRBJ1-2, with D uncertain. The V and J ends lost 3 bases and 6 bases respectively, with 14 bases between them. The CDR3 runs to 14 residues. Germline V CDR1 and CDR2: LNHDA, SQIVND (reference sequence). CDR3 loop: CASSMGRFVDGYTF. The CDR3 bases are TGTGCCAGTAGTATGGGTCGGTTCGTGGATGGCTACACCTTC.

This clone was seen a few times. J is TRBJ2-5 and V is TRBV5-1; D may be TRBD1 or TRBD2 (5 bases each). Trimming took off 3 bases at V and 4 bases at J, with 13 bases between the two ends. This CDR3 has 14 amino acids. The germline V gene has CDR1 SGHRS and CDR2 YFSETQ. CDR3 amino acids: CASSYSGLRETQYF. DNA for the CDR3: TGCGCCAGCAGCTACTCGGGGCTCCGAGAGACCCAGTACTTC. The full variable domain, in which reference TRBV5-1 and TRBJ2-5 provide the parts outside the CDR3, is KAGVTQTPRYLIKTRGQQVTLSCSPISGHRSVSWYQQTPGQGLQFLFEYFSETQRNKGNFPGRFSGRQFSNSRSEMNVSTLELGDSALYLCASSYSGLRETQYFGPGTRLLVL.

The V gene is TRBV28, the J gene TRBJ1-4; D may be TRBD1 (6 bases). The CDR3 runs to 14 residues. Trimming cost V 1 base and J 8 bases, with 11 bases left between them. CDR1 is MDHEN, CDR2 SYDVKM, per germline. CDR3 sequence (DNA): TGTGCCAGCAGTTTATTGGGGGCCAAGGAAAAACTGTTTTTT. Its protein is CASSLLGAKEKLFF.

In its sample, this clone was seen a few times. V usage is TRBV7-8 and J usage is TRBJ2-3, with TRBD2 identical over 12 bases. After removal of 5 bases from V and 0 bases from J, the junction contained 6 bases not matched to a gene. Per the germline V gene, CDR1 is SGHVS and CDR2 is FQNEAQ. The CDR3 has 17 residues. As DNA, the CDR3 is TGTGCCAGCAGCCTGGGACTAGCGGGCCTAAGCACAGATACGCAGTATTTT. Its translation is CASSLGLAGLSTDTQYF.

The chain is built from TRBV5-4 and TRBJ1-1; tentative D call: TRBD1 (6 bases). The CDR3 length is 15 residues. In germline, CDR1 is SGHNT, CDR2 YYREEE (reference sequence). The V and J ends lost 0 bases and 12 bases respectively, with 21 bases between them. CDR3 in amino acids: CASSLDSGAGFGTFF. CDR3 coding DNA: TGTGCCAGCAGCTTGGACTCGGGGGCCGGGTTTGGAACTTTCTTT.

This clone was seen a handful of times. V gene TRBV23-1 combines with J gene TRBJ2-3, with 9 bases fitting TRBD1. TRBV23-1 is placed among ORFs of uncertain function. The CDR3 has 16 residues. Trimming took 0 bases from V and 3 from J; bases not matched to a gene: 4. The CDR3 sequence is CASSQSRDRETDTQYF. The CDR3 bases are TGCGCCAGCAGTCAATCCCGGGACAGGGAGACAGATACGCAGTATTTT.

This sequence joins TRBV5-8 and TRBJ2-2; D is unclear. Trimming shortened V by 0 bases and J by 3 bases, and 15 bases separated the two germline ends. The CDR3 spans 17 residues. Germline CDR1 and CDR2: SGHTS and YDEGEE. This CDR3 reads CASSLVQQSTHTGELFF. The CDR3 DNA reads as TGTGCCAGCAGCTTGGTTCAACAGTCCACCCACACCGGGGAGCTGTTTTTT.

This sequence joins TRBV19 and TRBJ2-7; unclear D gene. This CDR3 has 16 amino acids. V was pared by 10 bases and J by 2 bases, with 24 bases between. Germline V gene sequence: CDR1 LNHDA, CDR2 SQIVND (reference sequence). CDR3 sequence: CATPLPAVVKPYEQYF. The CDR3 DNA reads TGTGCCACCCCACTCCCTGCCGTGGTTAAACCCTACGAGCAGTACTTC.

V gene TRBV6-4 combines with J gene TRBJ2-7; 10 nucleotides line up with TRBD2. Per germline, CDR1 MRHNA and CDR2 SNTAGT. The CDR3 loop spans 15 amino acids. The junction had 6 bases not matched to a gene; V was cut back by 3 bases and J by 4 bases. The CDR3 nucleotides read TGTGCCAGCAGTGAGGGACTAGCGTCAGTTTACGAGCAGTACTTC. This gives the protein CASSEGLASVYEQYF.

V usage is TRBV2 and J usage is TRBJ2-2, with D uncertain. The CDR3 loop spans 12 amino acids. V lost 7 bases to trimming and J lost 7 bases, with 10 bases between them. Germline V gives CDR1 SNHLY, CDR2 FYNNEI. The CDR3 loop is CASTRLRGELFF. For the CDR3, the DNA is TGTGCCAGCACCCGATTACGCGGGGAGCTGTTTTTT. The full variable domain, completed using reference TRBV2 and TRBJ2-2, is EPEVTQTPSHQVTQMGQEVILRCVPISNHLYFYWYRQILGQKVEFLVSFYNNEISEKSEIFDDQFSVERPDGSNFTLKIRSTKLEDSAMYFCASTRLRGELFFGEGSRLTVL.

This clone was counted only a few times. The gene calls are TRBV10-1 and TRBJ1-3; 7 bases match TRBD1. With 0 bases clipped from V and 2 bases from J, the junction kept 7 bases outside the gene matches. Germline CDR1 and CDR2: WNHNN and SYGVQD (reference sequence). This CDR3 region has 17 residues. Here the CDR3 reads CASSESSPTGTGNTIYF. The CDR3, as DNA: TGCGCCAGCAGTGAGTCGAGTCCGACAGGGACTGGAAACACCATATATTTT.

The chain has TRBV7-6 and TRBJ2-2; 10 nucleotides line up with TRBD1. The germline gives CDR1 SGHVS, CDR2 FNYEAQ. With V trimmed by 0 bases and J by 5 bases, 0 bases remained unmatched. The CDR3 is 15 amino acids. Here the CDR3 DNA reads TGTGCCAGCAGCTTAGCGGGACAGGGGACCGGGGAGCTGTTTTTT. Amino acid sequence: CASSLAGQGTGELFF.

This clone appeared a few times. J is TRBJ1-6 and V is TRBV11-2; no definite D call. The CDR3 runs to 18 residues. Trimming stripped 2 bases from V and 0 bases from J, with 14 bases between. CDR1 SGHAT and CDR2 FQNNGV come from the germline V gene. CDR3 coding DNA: TGTGCCAGCAGCTTAACTGGACCGGAGAGCTCCTATAATTCACCCCTCCACTTT. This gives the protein CASSLTGPESSYNSPLHF.

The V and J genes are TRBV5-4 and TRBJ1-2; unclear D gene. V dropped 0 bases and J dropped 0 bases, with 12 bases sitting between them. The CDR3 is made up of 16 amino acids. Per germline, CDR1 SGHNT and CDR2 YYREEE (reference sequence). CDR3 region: CASSLGVRAANYGYTF. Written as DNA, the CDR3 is TGTGCCAGCAGCTTGGGTGTTCGGGCCGCTAACTATGGCTACACCTTC.

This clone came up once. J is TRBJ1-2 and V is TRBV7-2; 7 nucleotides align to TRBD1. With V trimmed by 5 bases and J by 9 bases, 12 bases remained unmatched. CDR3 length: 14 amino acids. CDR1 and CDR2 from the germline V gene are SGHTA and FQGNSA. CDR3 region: CASSINRGLGSYTF. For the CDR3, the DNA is TGTGCCAGCAGCATTAACAGGGGTCTGGGTAGCTACACCTTC.

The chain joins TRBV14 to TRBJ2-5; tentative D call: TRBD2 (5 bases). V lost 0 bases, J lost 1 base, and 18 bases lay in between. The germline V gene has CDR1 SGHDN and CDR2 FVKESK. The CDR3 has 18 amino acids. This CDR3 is CASSQDSLWEPFQETQYF. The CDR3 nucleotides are TGTGCCAGCAGCCAAGATTCATTGTGGGAGCCATTCCAAGAGACCCAGTACTTC. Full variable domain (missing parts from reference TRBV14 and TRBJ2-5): EAGVTQFPSHSVIEKGQTVTLRCDPISGHDNLYWYRRVMGKEIKFLLHFVKESKQDESGMPNNRFLAERTGGTYSTLKVQPAELEDSGVYFCASSQDSLWEPFQETQYFGPGTRLLVL.

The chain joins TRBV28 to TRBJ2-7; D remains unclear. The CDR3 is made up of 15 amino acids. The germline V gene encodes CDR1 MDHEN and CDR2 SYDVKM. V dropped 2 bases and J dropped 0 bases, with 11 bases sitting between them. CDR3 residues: CASSLPATSSYEQYF. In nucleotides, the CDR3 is TGTGCCAGCAGTTTACCCGCTACCAGCTCCTACGAGCAGTACTTC.

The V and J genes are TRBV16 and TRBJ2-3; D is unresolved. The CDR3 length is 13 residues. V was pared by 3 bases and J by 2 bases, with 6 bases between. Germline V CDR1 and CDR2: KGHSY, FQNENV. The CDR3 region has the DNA TGTGCCAGCAGCCAGGGTTCCACAGATACGCAGTATTTT. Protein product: CASSQGSTDTQYF. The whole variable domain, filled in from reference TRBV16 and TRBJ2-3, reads GEEVAQTPKHLVRGEGQKAKLYCAPIKGHSYVFWYQQVLKNEFKFLISFQNENVFDETGMPKERFSAKCLPNSPCSLEIQATKLEDSAVYFCASSQGSTDTQYFGPGTRLTVL.

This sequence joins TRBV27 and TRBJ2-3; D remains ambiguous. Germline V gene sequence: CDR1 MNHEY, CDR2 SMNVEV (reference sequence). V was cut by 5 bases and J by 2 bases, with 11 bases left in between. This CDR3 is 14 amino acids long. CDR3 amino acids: CASSPRQFTDTQYF. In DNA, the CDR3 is TGTGCCAGCAGTCCCCGGCAGTTCACAGATACGCAGTATTTT.